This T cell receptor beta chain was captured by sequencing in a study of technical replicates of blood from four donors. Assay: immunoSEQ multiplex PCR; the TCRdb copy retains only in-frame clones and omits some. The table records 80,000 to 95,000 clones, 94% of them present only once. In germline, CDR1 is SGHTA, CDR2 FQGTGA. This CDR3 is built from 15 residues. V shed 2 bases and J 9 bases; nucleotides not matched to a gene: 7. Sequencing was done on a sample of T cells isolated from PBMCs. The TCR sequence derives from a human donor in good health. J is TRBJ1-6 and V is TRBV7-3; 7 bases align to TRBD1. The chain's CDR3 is CASSLGTVQSSPLHF. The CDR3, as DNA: TGTGCCAGCAGCTTAGGGACAGTCCAGTCTTCACCCCTCCACTTT.